This TCR beta chain was recorded in a study of T cell clonotyping in hematopoietic cell transplantation. On the study more broadly: Pretransplant recipient samples were taken after cytoreduction.

Study-level findings and limits: After transplant, recipient diversity fell while pathologically expanded clonotypes grew through day 180.

The V gene end was trimmed by 5 bases and the J gene end by 6 bases; junction bases not matched to a gene: 10. The CDR3 length is 15 residues. Germline V gene sequence: CDR1 MNHEY, CDR2 SVGAGI. Specified time point: recipient sample about 28 days before transplant, after cytoreduction. Samples: about 28 days before transplant, then days 30, 100 and 180 after. Some clones are missing from TCRdb's copy, which holds only in-frame ones; the method was immunoSEQ multiplex PCR. The sample has roughly 9,000 clones, approximately 84% seen once. Comments on this clone: Its antigen is not identified.

The chain has TRBV6-5 and TRBJ1-2; TRBD1 matches 9 bases. The sequencing used peripheral blood mononuclear cells, collected before stem cell transplant. The sequence came from a woman aged 60-75 years with acute myeloid leukemia. Some clones in this sample may be carry-over from other donors' samples. CDR3 coding DNA: TGTGCCAGCAGTAGATGGGACAGGGCAACGGATGGCTACACCTTC. Protein sequence: CASSRWDRATDGYTF.